The rows below give T cell receptor beta chains drawn from one sample of a study of T cell repertoires in cytomegalovirus infection. In TCRdb, the reads were re-called with MiXCR into one record per CDR3 protein. Of approximately 500,000 distinct CDR3 sequences in the sample, 11% were seen once. Sequencing used PBMCs. All receptors come from a human donor in good health (CMV status not recorded). Some clones in this sample may be carry-over from other donors' samples. Both conserved end residues are part of each CDR3. Fields, in order: D gene, J gene, V gene, clone size, CDR3 length, CDR3 protein, CDR3 DNA. D genes are given only for firm matches. Only some rows state a clone size, as once, few, many or a class for expanded clones.

D gene: TRBD2
J gene: TRBJ2-1
V gene: TRBV28
clone size: many
CDR3 length: 14
CDR3 protein: CASSFAGRANEQFF
CDR3 DNA: TGTGCCAGCAGTTTTGCCGGGAGGGCCAATGAGCAGTTCTTC

D gene: .
J gene: TRBJ2-7
V gene: TRBV2
clone size: .
CDR3 length: 10
CDR3 protein: CASSANEQYF
CDR3 DNA: TGTGCCAGCAGTGCTAACGAGCAGTACTTC

D gene: TRBD1
J gene: TRBJ1-1
V gene: TRBV3-1
clone size: .
CDR3 length: 16
CDR3 protein: CASTPFSGQMNTEAFF
CDR3 DNA: TGTGCCAGCACCCCGTTTTCGGGACAGATGAACACTGAAGCTTTCTTT

D gene: .
J gene: TRBJ2-1
V gene: TRBV5-6
clone size: many
CDR3 length: 15
CDR3 protein: CASSPRRDSYNEQFF
CDR3 DNA: TGTGCCAGCAGCCCTCGCCGAGACAGCTACAATGAGCAGTTCTTC

D gene: TRBD1
J gene: TRBJ2-7
V gene: TRBV28
clone size: many
CDR3 length: 17
CDR3 protein: CASSPSPRRTGRDEQYF
CDR3 DNA: TGTGCCAGCAGTCCCTCACCGCGGAGGACAGGGCGAGACGAGCAGTACTTC

D gene: TRBD1
J gene: TRBJ1-2
V gene: TRBV13
clone size: few
CDR3 length: 18
CDR3 protein: CASSGYTGQTTFNYGYTF
CDR3 DNA: TGTGCCAGCAGTGGTTATACGGGACAGACCACATTTAACTATGGCTACACCTTC

D gene: TRBD1
J gene: TRBJ2-2
V gene: TRBV18
clone size: few
CDR3 length: 16
CDR3 protein: CASSLPTGMGTGELFF
CDR3 DNA: TGTGCCAGCTCACTTCCGACAGGGATGGGAACCGGGGAGCTGTTTTTT

D gene: .
J gene: TRBJ2-3
V gene: TRBV19
clone size: .
CDR3 length: 18
CDR3 protein: CASSPKKQWVPSTDTQYF
CDR3 DNA: TGTGCCAGTAGTCCGAAGAAACAGTGGGTTCCTAGCACAGATACGCAGTATTTT

D gene: .
J gene: TRBJ2-1
V gene: TRBV7-3
clone size: many
CDR3 length: 16
CDR3 protein: CASSPHPWEFYNEQFF
CDR3 DNA: TGTGCCAGCAGCCCCCACCCCTGGGAATTCTACAATGAGCAGTTCTTC

D gene: TRBD2
J gene: TRBJ2-5
V gene: TRBV20-1
clone size: .
CDR3 length: 14
CDR3 protein: CSARTSGGLETQYF
CDR3 DNA: TGCAGTGCTAGAACCAGCGGGGGGTTGGAGACCCAGTACTTC

D gene: .
J gene: TRBJ1-4
V gene: TRBV7-8
clone size: many
CDR3 length: 14
CDR3 protein: CASSLKRTNEKLFF
CDR3 DNA: TGTGCCAGCAGCTTGAAAAGAACTAATGAAAAACTGTTTTTT

D gene: TRBD1
J gene: TRBJ1-1
V gene: TRBV12-3/TRBV12-4
clone size: many
CDR3 length: 14
CDR3 protein: CASSFGQVNTEAFF
CDR3 DNA: TGTGCCAGCAGTTTCGGACAGGTGAACACTGAAGCTTTCTTT

D gene: TRBD2
J gene: TRBJ2-2
V gene: TRBV9
clone size: few
CDR3 length: 16
CDR3 protein: CASSPRGLENTGELFF
CDR3 DNA: TGTGCCAGCAGCCCGCGGGGACTAGAGAACACCGGGGAGCTGTTTTTT

D gene: .
J gene: TRBJ2-5
V gene: TRBV20-1
clone size: many
CDR3 length: 13
CDR3 protein: CSPVDGSEETQYF
CDR3 DNA: TGCAGTCCCGTTGACGGCTCGGAGGAGACCCAGTACTTC

D gene: .
J gene: TRBJ1-6
V gene: TRBV12-3/TRBV12-4
clone size: many
CDR3 length: 18
CDR3 protein: CASSLGGGENSYNSPLHF
CDR3 DNA: TGTGCCAGCAGTCTCGGGGGAGGGGAGAACTCCTATAATTCACCCCTCCACTTT

D gene: TRBD2
J gene: TRBJ2-3
V gene: TRBV5-1
clone size: .
CDR3 length: 18
CDR3 protein: CASSLARLAPTHGDTQYF
CDR3 DNA: TGCGCCAGCAGCTTGGCTCGACTAGCGCCTACGCACGGAGATACGCAGTATTTT

D gene: .
J gene: TRBJ1-2
V gene: TRBV7-8
clone size: few
CDR3 length: 15
CDR3 protein: CASSLLLLSNYGYTF
CDR3 DNA: TGTGCCAGCAGCCTACTGCTCCTGAGTAACTATGGCTACACCTTC

D gene: TRBD2
J gene: TRBJ2-1
V gene: TRBV9
clone size: few
CDR3 length: 16
CDR3 protein: CASSPRTSGGLNEQFF
CDR3 DNA: TGTGCCAGCAGCCCCCGGACTAGCGGGGGACTCAATGAGCAGTTCTTC

D gene: TRBD1
J gene: TRBJ2-6
V gene: TRBV18
clone size: many
CDR3 length: 16
CDR3 protein: CASSQAGGSGANVLTF
CDR3 DNA: TGTGCCAGCTCACAGGCAGGGGGCTCAGGGGCCAACGTCCTGACTTTC

D gene: TRBD1
J gene: TRBJ1-2
V gene: TRBV10-3
clone size: .
CDR3 length: 15
CDR3 protein: CAISEPTQGNYGYTF
CDR3 DNA: TGTGCCATCAGTGAGCCCACACAGGGGAACTATGGCTACACCTTC

D gene: .
J gene: TRBJ2-3
V gene: TRBV7-3
clone size: .
CDR3 length: 16
CDR3 protein: CASSPKTRVGTDTQYF
CDR3 DNA: TGTGCCAGCAGCCCAAAAACTAGGGTAGGCACAGATACGCAGTATTTT

D gene: .
J gene: TRBJ1-1
V gene: TRBV7-2
clone size: many
CDR3 length: 14
CDR3 protein: CASSSQGGLTEAFF
CDR3 DNA: TGTGCCAGCTCTTCTCAAGGGGGGCTCACTGAAGCTTTCTTT

D gene: .
J gene: TRBJ1-2
V gene: TRBV7-2
clone size: many
CDR3 length: 14
CDR3 protein: CASSNAPQNYGYTF
CDR3 DNA: TGTGCCAGCAGCAATGCCCCACAGAACTATGGCTACACCTTC

D gene: TRBD1
J gene: TRBJ2-1
V gene: TRBV4-2
clone size: .
CDR3 length: 16
CDR3 protein: CASSQLTGGKNNEQFF
CDR3 DNA: TGTGCCAGCAGCCAGCTGACAGGGGGCAAGAACAATGAGCAGTTCTTC

D gene: .
J gene: TRBJ2-3
V gene: TRBV15
clone size: .
CDR3 length: 13
CDR3 protein: CATRDLSTDTQYF
CDR3 DNA: TGTGCCACCAGGGACCTGAGCACAGATACGCAGTATTTT

D gene: TRBD2
J gene: TRBJ2-3
V gene: TRBV11-2
clone size: many
CDR3 length: 16
CDR3 protein: CASSLEAGASTDTQYF
CDR3 DNA: TGTGCCAGCAGCTTAGAAGCGGGGGCAAGCACAGATACGCAGTATTTT

D gene: .
J gene: TRBJ1-2
V gene: TRBV27
clone size: .
CDR3 length: 12
CDR3 protein: CASKKEDYGYTF
CDR3 DNA: TGTGCCAGCAAAAAGGAAGACTATGGCTACACCTTC

D gene: TRBD1
J gene: TRBJ2-7
V gene: TRBV19
clone size: few
CDR3 length: 15
CDR3 protein: CASSRIDRGIYEQYF
CDR3 DNA: TGTGCCAGTAGTAGGATCGACAGGGGGATCTACGAGCAGTACTTC

D gene: .
J gene: TRBJ2-7
V gene: TRBV4-2
clone size: few
CDR3 length: 15
CDR3 protein: CASSQDPYGGDEQYF
CDR3 DNA: TGTGCCAGCAGCCAAGACCCTTACGGGGGTGACGAGCAGTACTTC

D gene: TRBD1
J gene: TRBJ1-1
V gene: TRBV6-6
clone size: many
CDR3 length: 15
CDR3 protein: CASTTEDRGFTEAFF
CDR3 DNA: TGTGCCAGCACCACAGAGGACAGGGGGTTCACTGAAGCTTTCTTT

D gene: .
J gene: TRBJ1-1
V gene: TRBV20-1
clone size: few
CDR3 length: 14
CDR3 protein: CSATSKGFWAEAFF
CDR3 DNA: TGCAGTGCTACCAGCAAGGGGTTTTGGGCTGAAGCTTTCTTT

D gene: TRBD2
J gene: TRBJ2-1
V gene: TRBV5-4
clone size: .
CDR3 length: 17
CDR3 protein: CASSGSSGGSPFYEQFF
CDR3 DNA: TGTGCCAGCAGCGGTTCTAGCGGGGGGTCCCCTTTTTATGAGCAGTTCTTC

D gene: .
J gene: TRBJ1-6
V gene: TRBV19
clone size: .
CDR3 length: 15
CDR3 protein: CASSMGGKPNSPLHF
CDR3 DNA: TGTGCCAGTAGTATGGGAGGAAAACCAAATTCACCCCTCCACTTT

D gene: TRBD1
J gene: TRBJ2-7
V gene: TRBV13
clone size: many
CDR3 length: 14
CDR3 protein: CASSSWDREYEQYF
CDR3 DNA: TGTGCCAGCAGCTCGTGGGACAGGGAGTACGAGCAGTACTTC

D gene: .
J gene: TRBJ1-2
V gene: TRBV6-6
clone size: .
CDR3 length: 15
CDR3 protein: CASSYSSDINYGYTF
CDR3 DNA: TGTGCCAGCAGTTACTCGTCGGACATTAACTATGGCTACACCTTC

D gene: .
J gene: TRBJ2-4
V gene: TRBV3-1
clone size: .
CDR3 length: 13
CDR3 protein: CASSPSGANIQYF
CDR3 DNA: TGTGCCAGCAGCCCATCAGGGGCAAACATTCAGTACTTC

D gene: TRBD1
J gene: TRBJ2-7
V gene: TRBV19
clone size: .
CDR3 length: 12
CDR3 protein: CATRDSSYEQYF
CDR3 DNA: TGTGCCACCCGGGACAGTTCCTACGAGCAGTACTTC

D gene: .
J gene: TRBJ2-5
V gene: TRBV6-2/TRBV6-3
clone size: few
CDR3 length: 17
CDR3 protein: CASSPWTDLRSKETQYF
CDR3 DNA: TGTGCCAGCAGTCCGTGGACAGACCTCCGATCAAAAGAGACCCAGTACTTC

D gene: .
J gene: TRBJ1-6
V gene: TRBV18
clone size: .
CDR3 length: 15
CDR3 protein: CASSPTKGRDSPLHF
CDR3 DNA: TGTGCCAGCTCACCTACTAAGGGACGGGATTCACCCCTCCACTTT

D gene: .
J gene: TRBJ2-5
V gene: TRBV7-2
clone size: many
CDR3 length: 14
CDR3 protein: CASSLAGGGETQYF
CDR3 DNA: TGTGCCAGCAGCTTAGCGGGGGGAGGAGAGACCCAGTACTTC

D gene: TRBD1
J gene: TRBJ1-1
V gene: TRBV12-3/TRBV12-4
clone size: .
CDR3 length: 13
CDR3 protein: CASRDRTGGEAFF
CDR3 DNA: TGTGCCAGCAGGGATCGAACAGGGGGCGAAGCTTTCTTT

D gene: .
J gene: TRBJ2-1
V gene: TRBV20-1
clone size: .
CDR3 length: 14
CDR3 protein: CSARQFSSYNEQFF
CDR3 DNA: TGCAGTGCTAGACAGTTCTCCTCCTACAATGAGCAGTTCTTC

D gene: .
J gene: TRBJ2-5
V gene: TRBV4-2
clone size: .
CDR3 length: 13
CDR3 protein: CASSQSSGETQYF
CDR3 DNA: TGTGCCAGCAGCCAGAGCAGTGGAGAGACCCAGTACTTC

D gene: TRBD1
J gene: TRBJ1-3
V gene: TRBV12-3/TRBV12-4
clone size: many
CDR3 length: 16
CDR3 protein: CASSAGTGGSGNTIYF
CDR3 DNA: TGTGCCAGCAGTGCCGGGACAGGGGGCTCTGGAAACACCATATATTTT

D gene: .
J gene: TRBJ1-3
V gene: TRBV6-1
clone size: many
CDR3 length: 16
CDR3 protein: CASSEGNLGFGNTIYF
CDR3 DNA: TGTGCCAGCAGTGAAGGCAACCTAGGCTTCGGAAACACCATATATTTT

D gene: .
J gene: TRBJ2-4
V gene: TRBV4-1
clone size: .
CDR3 length: 16
CDR3 protein: CASSTPGEISKNIQYF
CDR3 DNA: TGCGCCAGCAGCACCCCAGGGGAGATATCCAAAAACATTCAGTACTTC

D gene: .
J gene: TRBJ1-1
V gene: TRBV10-3
clone size: .
CDR3 length: 15
CDR3 protein: CAISESNRGRQEAFF
CDR3 DNA: TGTGCCATCAGTGAGTCGAATCGGGGACGCCAAGAAGCTTTCTTT

D gene: TRBD2
J gene: TRBJ2-3
V gene: TRBV28
clone size: many
CDR3 length: 17
CDR3 protein: CASRRSVASGVTDTQYF
CDR3 DNA: TGTGCCAGCAGACGAAGCGTTGCTAGCGGGGTCACAGATACGCAGTATTTT

D gene: .
J gene: TRBJ1-4
V gene: TRBV12-3/TRBV12-4
clone size: many
CDR3 length: 16
CDR3 protein: CASSPRDTKDSEKLFF
CDR3 DNA: TGTGCCAGCAGCCCTCGGGACACCAAAGATAGTGAAAAACTGTTTTTT

D gene: TRBD1
J gene: TRBJ1-1
V gene: TRBV27
clone size: many
CDR3 length: 17
CDR3 protein: CASSLDGDRVVNTEAFF
CDR3 DNA: TGTGCCAGCAGTTTAGACGGGGACAGGGTGGTGAACACTGAAGCTTTCTTT